These T cell receptor beta chains were read from a single sample in a study of shared clonotypes between healthy human individuals. Method: immunoSEQ multiplex PCR; TCRdb's copy keeps in-frame clones and lacks some. The data show some 580,000 clones, roughly 97% seen once. The specimen sequenced was naive CD4+ T cells sorted from blood. These receptors all come from a woman in her twenties or thirties in good health. CDR3s include the opening cysteine and the closing phenylalanine or tryptophan. Fields, in order: clone size, J gene, V gene, D gene, CDR3 DNA, CDR3 protein. D genes are given only for firm matches. A row's size may be missing; if present it is once, few, many or a size class.

abundance: once; j_gene: TRBJ2-2; v_gene: TRBV5-4; d_gene: NA; CDR3nt: TGTGCCAGCAGCTTGGGAGCCGGGGCGAACACCGGGGAGCTGTTTTTT; CDR3aa: CASSLGAGANTGELFF
abundance: NA; j_gene: TRBJ2-6; v_gene: TRBV7-3; d_gene: NA; CDR3nt: TGTGCCAGCAGCTACCAATTCTCTGGGGCCAACGTCCTGACTTTC; CDR3aa: CASSYQFSGANVLTF
abundance: NA; j_gene: TRBJ2-2; v_gene: TRBV2; d_gene: NA; CDR3nt: TGTGCCAGCAGTGCGGGACTGGCGAACACCGGGGAGCTGTTTTTT; CDR3aa: CASSAGLANTGELFF
abundance: NA; j_gene: TRBJ1-1; v_gene: TRBV28; d_gene: TRBD1; CDR3nt: TGTGCCAGCTGCCCGAGTTTTGGGCCCTTAGGGACAGCCACTGAAGCTTTCTTT; CDR3aa: CASCPSFGPLGTATEAFF
abundance: NA; j_gene: TRBJ1-5; v_gene: TRBV10-3; d_gene: NA; CDR3nt: TGTGCCATCAGTGAGTCTTGGGGCGACCATAGCAATCAGCCCCAGCATTTT; CDR3aa: CAISESWGDHSNQPQHF
abundance: NA; j_gene: TRBJ1-5; v_gene: TRBV19; d_gene: NA; CDR3nt: TGTGCCAGTAGTATAGACAGGGCGGATAGCAATCAGCCCCAGCATTTT; CDR3aa: CASSIDRADSNQPQHF
abundance: NA; j_gene: TRBJ2-2; v_gene: TRBV15; d_gene: NA; CDR3nt: TGTGCCACCAGCAGGGAAAGATCGGCTACCGGGGAGCTGTTTTTT; CDR3aa: CATSRERSATGELFF
abundance: NA; j_gene: TRBJ1-5; v_gene: TRBV6-1; d_gene: NA; CDR3nt: TGTGCCAGCAGTGCCCGACGCCGGGTAGGGAATCAGCCCCAGCATTTT; CDR3aa: CASSARRRVGNQPQHF
abundance: NA; j_gene: TRBJ2-3; v_gene: TRBV5-1; d_gene: TRBD2; CDR3nt: TGCGCCAGCAGCTTGGCCGGGACTAGCGGGAGTGAGACGCAGTATTTT; CDR3aa: CASSLAGTSGSETQYF
abundance: once; j_gene: TRBJ1-1; v_gene: TRBV7-2; d_gene: NA; CDR3nt: TGTGCCAGCAGCTTAGGCACCAACACTGAAGCTTTCTTT; CDR3aa: CASSLGTNTEAFF
abundance: NA; j_gene: TRBJ2-5; v_gene: TRBV2; d_gene: NA; CDR3nt: TGTGCCAGCAGTGAAAGCTGGCGGAGGTACTTC; CDR3aa: CASSESWRRYF
abundance: NA; j_gene: TRBJ1-2; v_gene: TRBV28; d_gene: TRBD1; CDR3nt: TGTGCCAGCATCCCGGGACAGAACTATGGCTACACCTTC; CDR3aa: CASIPGQNYGYTF
abundance: NA; j_gene: TRBJ2-7; v_gene: TRBV28; d_gene: NA; CDR3nt: TGTGCCAGCAGTGGGGGAGGCTACGAGCAGTACTTC; CDR3aa: CASSGGGYEQYF
abundance: NA; j_gene: TRBJ2-1; v_gene: TRBV18; d_gene: NA; CDR3nt: TGTGCCAGCTCACCCCATTCGGGGGTCGGGACCCCGAATGAGCAGTTCTTC; CDR3aa: CASSPHSGVGTPNEQFF
abundance: NA; j_gene: TRBJ1-1; v_gene: TRBV11-2; d_gene: NA; CDR3nt: TGTGCCAGCAGCTTAACCGGGAACACTGAAGCTTTCTTT; CDR3aa: CASSLTGNTEAFF
abundance: NA; j_gene: TRBJ2-2; v_gene: TRBV11-2; d_gene: NA; CDR3nt: TGTGCCAGCAGCTTCCTACAGGCGAACACCGGGGAGCTGTTTTTT; CDR3aa: CASSFLQANTGELFF
abundance: NA; j_gene: TRBJ2-7; v_gene: TRBV2; d_gene: NA; CDR3nt: TGTGCCAGCAGCATGGGCCGGGGTGGCGAGCAGTACTTC; CDR3aa: CASSMGRGGEQYF
abundance: NA; j_gene: TRBJ1-5; v_gene: TRBV6-6; d_gene: NA; CDR3nt: TGTGCCAGCTGGACATGGGATCAGCCCCAGCATTTT; CDR3aa: CASWTWDQPQHF
abundance: NA; j_gene: TRBJ2-7; v_gene: TRBV28; d_gene: TRBD1; CDR3nt: TGTGCCAGCAGTTTCCCGGGACAGGCCCTCTACGAGCAGTACTTC; CDR3aa: CASSFPGQALYEQYF
abundance: once; j_gene: TRBJ2-1; v_gene: TRBV7-2; d_gene: NA; CDR3nt: TGTGCCAGCAGCTTACTCCCGGGGGCTGAGCAGTTCTTC; CDR3aa: CASSLLPGAEQFF
abundance: NA; j_gene: TRBJ1-1; v_gene: TRBV10-3; d_gene: NA; CDR3nt: TGTGCCATCAGTTCCTCAGGACAGATGAACACTGAAGCTTTCTTT; CDR3aa: CAISSSGQMNTEAFF
abundance: NA; j_gene: TRBJ2-7; v_gene: TRBV5-1; d_gene: TRBD2; CDR3nt: TGCGCCAGCAGCTTGCAAGCGGGAGACGAGCAGTACTTC; CDR3aa: CASSLQAGDEQYF
abundance: NA; j_gene: TRBJ2-2; v_gene: TRBV6-1; d_gene: NA; CDR3nt: TGTGCCAGTAAGAGGGGGGTGAACACCGGGGAGCTGTTTTTT; CDR3aa: CASKRGVNTGELFF
abundance: NA; j_gene: TRBJ1-1; v_gene: TRBV25-1; d_gene: NA; CDR3nt: TGTGCCAGCAGTGCAACGAGGGGGTCCGGTGAAGCTTTCTTT; CDR3aa: CASSATRGSGEAFF
abundance: NA; j_gene: TRBJ2-1; v_gene: TRBV5-1; d_gene: NA; CDR3nt: TGCGCCAGCAGCCTCTCCCGGGACAAAAACAATGAGCAGTTCTTC; CDR3aa: CASSLSRDKNNEQFF
abundance: NA; j_gene: TRBJ1-1; v_gene: TRBV5-4; d_gene: TRBD1; CDR3nt: TGTGCCAGCAGCTTGGGGGGGACAGTGGACACTGAAGCTTTCTTT; CDR3aa: CASSLGGTVDTEAFF
abundance: NA; j_gene: TRBJ2-5; v_gene: TRBV28; d_gene: NA; CDR3nt: TGTGCCAGCACGGGGGAGGTCCAGTACTTC; CDR3aa: CASTGEVQYF
abundance: once; j_gene: TRBJ2-3; v_gene: TRBV7-9; d_gene: NA; CDR3nt: TGTGCCAGCAGCTCGATAGGAGATACGCAGTATTTT; CDR3aa: CASSSIGDTQYF
abundance: NA; j_gene: TRBJ2-2; v_gene: TRBV27; d_gene: NA; CDR3nt: TGTGCCAGCAGCCTAAAGTTGGACAGTAAGAATACCGGGGAGCTGTTTTTT; CDR3aa: CASSLKLDSKNTGELFF
abundance: NA; j_gene: TRBJ2-5; v_gene: TRBV5-1; d_gene: NA; CDR3nt: TGCGCCAGCAGCTTGGGACCTATTGAAGAGACCCAGTACTTC; CDR3aa: CASSLGPIEETQYF
abundance: NA; j_gene: TRBJ2-5; v_gene: TRBV16; d_gene: NA; CDR3nt: TGTGCCAGCAGCCAATCGTCCCCGGGCTTGCCTCAAGAGACCCAGTACTTC; CDR3aa: CASSQSSPGLPQETQYF
abundance: NA; j_gene: TRBJ1-5; v_gene: TRBV12-5; d_gene: NA; CDR3nt: TGTGCTAGTGGTTTGGCGTACCTCGTTATAGAGCCCCAGCATTTT; CDR3aa: CASGLAYLVIEPQHF
abundance: NA; j_gene: TRBJ2-3; v_gene: TRBV5-1; d_gene: TRBD2; CDR3nt: TGCGCCAGCAGCACCGCTAGCGGGGGAGGTAGAGATACGCAGTATTTT; CDR3aa: CASSTASGGGRDTQYF
abundance: NA; j_gene: TRBJ1-6; v_gene: TRBV11-2; d_gene: NA; CDR3nt: TGTGCCAGCAGCCCGACACTGTTTTCACCCCTCCACTTT; CDR3aa: CASSPTLFSPLHF
abundance: NA; j_gene: TRBJ2-3; v_gene: TRBV7-8; d_gene: NA; CDR3nt: TGTGCCAGCAGCTTATTGGTAGCGGCCACAGATACGCAGTATTTT; CDR3aa: CASSLLVAATDTQYF
abundance: once; j_gene: TRBJ2-5; v_gene: TRBV5-1; d_gene: TRBD2; CDR3nt: TGCGCCAGCAGCTTGCGAAGGTCTGGGGGCGGGAGGCAAGAGACCCAGTACTTC; CDR3aa: CASSLRRSGGGRQETQYF
abundance: NA; j_gene: TRBJ2-7; v_gene: TRBV4-1; d_gene: NA; CDR3nt: TGCGCCAGCAGCCGGTTACCCGGGAGTGGGGAGCAGTACTTC; CDR3aa: CASSRLPGSGEQYF
abundance: NA; j_gene: TRBJ1-4; v_gene: TRBV28; d_gene: TRBD1; CDR3nt: TGTGCCAGCAGTTCACAGGGGGCGGGTTCGGCTAATGAAAAACTGTTTTTT; CDR3aa: CASSSQGAGSANEKLFF
abundance: once; j_gene: TRBJ1-6; v_gene: TRBV6-1; d_gene: NA; CDR3nt: TGTGCCAGCAGTGACCGTGGGGTTTCACCCCTCCACTTT; CDR3aa: CASSDRGVSPLHF
abundance: NA; j_gene: TRBJ2-7; v_gene: TRBV19; d_gene: NA; CDR3nt: TGTGCCAGTAGTACAGGGCTCGGCTCCTACGAGCAGTACTTC; CDR3aa: CASSTGLGSYEQYF
abundance: NA; j_gene: TRBJ2-7; v_gene: TRBV19; d_gene: NA; CDR3nt: TGTGCCAGTAGTATAGAAGGAGGGGATTTCGTTAGCGAGCAGTACTTC; CDR3aa: CASSIEGGDFVSEQYF
abundance: NA; j_gene: TRBJ2-7; v_gene: TRBV11-3; d_gene: TRBD2; CDR3nt: TGTGCCAGCAGCTTAGTGGCTAGCGGGCTTAGCTCCTACGAGCAGTACTTC; CDR3aa: CASSLVASGLSSYEQYF
abundance: NA; j_gene: TRBJ2-7; v_gene: TRBV7-3; d_gene: TRBD2; CDR3nt: TGTGCCAGCAGCAGTAGCGGGAACTCCTACGAGCAGTACTTC; CDR3aa: CASSSSGNSYEQYF
abundance: NA; j_gene: TRBJ2-7; v_gene: TRBV5-1; d_gene: TRBD2; CDR3nt: TGCGCCAGCAGCGCTGGGACTAGCTGGACCTACGAGCAGTACTTC; CDR3aa: CASSAGTSWTYEQYF
abundance: NA; j_gene: TRBJ1-3; v_gene: TRBV28; d_gene: NA; CDR3nt: TGTGCCAGCAGCCAATCCTCTGGAAACACCATATATTTT; CDR3aa: CASSQSSGNTIYF
abundance: NA; j_gene: TRBJ2-5; v_gene: TRBV11-3; d_gene: NA; CDR3nt: TGTGCCAGCAGCTTAGATAGTGACACAAGGTACCAAGAGACCCAGTACTTC; CDR3aa: CASSLDSDTRYQETQYF
abundance: NA; j_gene: TRBJ2-7; v_gene: TRBV11-2; d_gene: NA; CDR3nt: TGTGCCAGCAGCTCGGGACCACAAGGAGGTGAGCAGTACTTC; CDR3aa: CASSSGPQGGEQYF
abundance: NA; j_gene: TRBJ2-7; v_gene: TRBV25-1; d_gene: NA; CDR3nt: TGTGCCAGCAGTGAATATAAGAGACTCCGCTACGAGCAGTACTTC; CDR3aa: CASSEYKRLRYEQYF
abundance: NA; j_gene: TRBJ1-2; v_gene: TRBV6-5; d_gene: NA; CDR3nt: TGTGCCAGCAGTCCGGGAACCAATGGCTACACCTTC; CDR3aa: CASSPGTNGYTF
abundance: NA; j_gene: TRBJ1-5; v_gene: TRBV6-1; d_gene: TRBD1; CDR3nt: TGTGCCAGCAGACCCGGGACAGGGGGTCAGCCCCAGCATTTT; CDR3aa: CASRPGTGGQPQHF
abundance: NA; j_gene: TRBJ1-3; v_gene: TRBV9; d_gene: NA; CDR3nt: TGTGCCAGCAGCATAGGGGACACCATATATTTT; CDR3aa: CASSIGDTIYF
abundance: once; j_gene: TRBJ1-5; v_gene: TRBV2; d_gene: NA; CDR3nt: TGTGCCAGCAGTGGGGGGACGGGGAAGGAGGGCAATCAGCCCCAGCATTTT; CDR3aa: CASSGGTGKEGNQPQHF
abundance: NA; j_gene: TRBJ2-1; v_gene: TRBV20-1; d_gene: NA; CDR3nt: TGCAGTGCTAGAGGAATGGAACAAGCACTCTTC; CDR3aa: CSARGMEQALF
abundance: NA; j_gene: TRBJ2-3; v_gene: TRBV4-1; d_gene: NA; CDR3nt: TGCGCCAGCAGCCAACTAACCGCGGGACCCTTACTAGCTAACCAAGATACGCAGTATTTT; CDR3aa: CASSQLTAGPLLANQDTQYF
abundance: NA; j_gene: TRBJ1-2; v_gene: TRBV16; d_gene: TRBD1; CDR3nt: TGTGCCAGCAGCCAATCTGGGCAGGGGGCGCTGGGCTACACCTTC; CDR3aa: CASSQSGQGALGYTF
abundance: NA; j_gene: TRBJ1-6; v_gene: TRBV9; d_gene: NA; CDR3nt: TGTGCCAGCAGCTCCCGAACAGGGCGTAATTCACCCCTCCACTTT; CDR3aa: CASSSRTGRNSPLHF
abundance: NA; j_gene: TRBJ2-7; v_gene: TRBV5-4; d_gene: NA; CDR3nt: TGTGCCAGCAGCTCCCATTCGTCGGGATACGAGCAGTACTTC; CDR3aa: CASSSHSSGYEQYF
abundance: NA; j_gene: TRBJ2-1; v_gene: TRBV28; d_gene: TRBD1; CDR3nt: TGTGCCAGCAGTTTAAGGGGACAGGGCTACAATGAGCAGTTCTTC; CDR3aa: CASSLRGQGYNEQFF
abundance: NA; j_gene: TRBJ1-1; v_gene: TRBV11-2; d_gene: NA; CDR3nt: TGTGCCAGCAGCTTCCGCAGGTTGAACACTGAAGCTTTCTTT; CDR3aa: CASSFRRLNTEAFF
abundance: NA; j_gene: TRBJ2-7; v_gene: TRBV5-4; d_gene: TRBD2; CDR3nt: TGTGCCAGCGCCTCTGGGGGCTGGATGTCTAGCGGGTACGAGCAGTACTTC; CDR3aa: CASASGGWMSSGYEQYF